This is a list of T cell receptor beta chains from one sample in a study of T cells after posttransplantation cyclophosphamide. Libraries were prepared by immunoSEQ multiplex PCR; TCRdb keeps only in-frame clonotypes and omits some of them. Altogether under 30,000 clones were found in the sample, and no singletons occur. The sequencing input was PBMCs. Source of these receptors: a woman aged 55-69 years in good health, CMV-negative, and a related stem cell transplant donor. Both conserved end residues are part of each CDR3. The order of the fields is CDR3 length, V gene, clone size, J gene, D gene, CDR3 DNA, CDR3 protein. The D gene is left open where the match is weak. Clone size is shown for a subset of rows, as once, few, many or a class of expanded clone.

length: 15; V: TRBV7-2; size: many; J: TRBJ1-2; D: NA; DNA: TGTGCCAGCAGCTTACAGACATCGAGTTACTATGGCTACACCTTC; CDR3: CASSLQTSSYYGYTF
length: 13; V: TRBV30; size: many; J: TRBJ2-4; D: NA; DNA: TGTGCCTGGAGTCCCCTAGCCAAAAACATTCAGTACTTC; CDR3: CAWSPLAKNIQYF
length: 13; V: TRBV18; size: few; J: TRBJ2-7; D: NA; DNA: TGTGCCAGCTCACCAAGTCTAGGCTACGAGCAGTACTTC; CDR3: CASSPSLGYEQYF
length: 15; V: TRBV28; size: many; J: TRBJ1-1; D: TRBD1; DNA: TGTGCCAGCATCCCCATGGACAGGGTGGATACTGAAGCTTTCTTT; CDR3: CASIPMDRVDTEAFF
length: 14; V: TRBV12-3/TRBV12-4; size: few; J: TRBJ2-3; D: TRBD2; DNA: TGTGCCAGCAGTTTAAGGACTAGTATGGATACGCAGTATTTT; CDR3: CASSLRTSMDTQYF
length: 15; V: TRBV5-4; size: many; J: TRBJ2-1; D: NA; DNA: TGTGCCAGCAGCTTGGGTGGCAGGAACGGCGATGAGCAGTTCTTC; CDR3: CASSLGGRNGDEQFF
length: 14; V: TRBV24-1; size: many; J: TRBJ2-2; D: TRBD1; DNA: TGTGCCGGCGGGGACAGGGGTTACACCGGGGAGCTGTTTTTT; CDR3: CAGGDRGYTGELFF
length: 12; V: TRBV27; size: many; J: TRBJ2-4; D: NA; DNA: TGTGCCAGCAGTTCCCCGAAAAACATTCAGTACTTC; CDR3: CASSSPKNIQYF
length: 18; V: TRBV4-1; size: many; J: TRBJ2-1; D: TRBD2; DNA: TGCGCCAGCAGCCAAATAGCGGCTAGCGGGAGTCTTCGTGGTGAGCAGTTCTTC; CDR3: CASSQIAASGSLRGEQFF
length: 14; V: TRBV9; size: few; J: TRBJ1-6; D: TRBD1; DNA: TGTGCCAGCAGCGTGTCCGGGGACAGGACACCCCTCCACTTT; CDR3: CASSVSGDRTPLHF
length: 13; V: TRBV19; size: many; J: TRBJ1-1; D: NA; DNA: TGTGCCAGTAGTGGTAATTCGGACACTGAAGCTTTCTTT; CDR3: CASSGNSDTEAFF
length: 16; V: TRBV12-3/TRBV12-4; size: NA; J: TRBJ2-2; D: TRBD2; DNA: TGTGCCAGCAGTCCCCCGGGGGGGCAAATCACCGGGGAGCTGTTTTTT; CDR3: CASSPPGGQITGELFF
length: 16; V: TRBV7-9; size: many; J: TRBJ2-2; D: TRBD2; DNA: TGTGCCAGCAAAGCCGGGAGGGGAAGGGCCACCGGGGAGCTGTTTTTT; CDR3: CASKAGRGRATGELFF
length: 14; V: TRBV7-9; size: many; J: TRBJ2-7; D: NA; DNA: TGTGCCAGCAGCTTTCGGGACAACTCCTACGAGCAGTACTTC; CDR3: CASSFRDNSYEQYF
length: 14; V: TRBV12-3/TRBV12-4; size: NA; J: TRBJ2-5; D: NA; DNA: TGTGCCAGCAGCCTTGAACTCACCGGGGAGACCCAGTACTTC; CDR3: CASSLELTGETQYF
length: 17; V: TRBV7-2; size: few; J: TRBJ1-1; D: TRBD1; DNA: TGTGCCAGCAGCTTGGGACAGGGTGGTTGGGAACACACTGAAGCTTTCTTT; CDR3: CASSLGQGGWEHTEAFF
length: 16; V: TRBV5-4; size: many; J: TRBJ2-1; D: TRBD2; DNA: TGTGCCAGCAGCTGGGGGCGGGGACTAGCTGACAATGAGCAGTTCTTC; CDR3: CASSWGRGLADNEQFF
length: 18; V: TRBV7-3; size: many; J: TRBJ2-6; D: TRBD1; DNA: TGTGCCAGCAGCCCTCGGACAGGAGGCGTCCCTGGGGCCAACGTCCTGACTTTC; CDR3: CASSPRTGGVPGANVLTF
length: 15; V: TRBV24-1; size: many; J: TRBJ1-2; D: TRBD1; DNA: TGTGCCACCAGTGACACACAGACAGGGCACTATGGCTACACCTTC; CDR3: CATSDTQTGHYGYTF
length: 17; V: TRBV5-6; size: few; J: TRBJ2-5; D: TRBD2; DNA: TGTGCCAGCAGCTATAGGACTAGCGGGATCTCGAGAGAGACCCAGTACTTC; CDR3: CASSYRTSGISRETQYF
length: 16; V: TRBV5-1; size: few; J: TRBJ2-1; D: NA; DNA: TGCGCCAGCAGCTTGGCTAGGGGAAGTGCCTACAATGAGCAGTTCTTC; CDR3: CASSLARGSAYNEQFF
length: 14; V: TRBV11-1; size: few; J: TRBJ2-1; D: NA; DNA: TGTGCCAGCAGTCATTACGGGGTTAAAAATGAGCAGTTCTTC; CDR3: CASSHYGVKNEQFF
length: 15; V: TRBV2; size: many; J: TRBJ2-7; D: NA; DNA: TGTGCCAGCAACCCCCTCCCACCGGTGAACGGCGAGCAGTACTTC; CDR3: CASNPLPPVNGEQYF
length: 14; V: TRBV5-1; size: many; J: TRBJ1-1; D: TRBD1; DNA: TGCGCCAGCAGAAGGGACAGGGCTTACACTGAAGCTTTCTTT; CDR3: CASRRDRAYTEAFF
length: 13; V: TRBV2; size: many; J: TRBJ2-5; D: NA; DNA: TGTGCCAGCAAGGGAAACAGGCAAGAGACCCAGTACTTC; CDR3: CASKGNRQETQYF
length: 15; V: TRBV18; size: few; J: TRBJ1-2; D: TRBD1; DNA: TGTGCCAGCTCACCGAGGACAGGGGAGAGTTATGGCTACACCTTC; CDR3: CASSPRTGESYGYTF
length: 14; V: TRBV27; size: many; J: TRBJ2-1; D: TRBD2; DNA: TGTGCCAGCAGTTACTTAGCGGGAGGGCCAGAGCAGTTCTTC; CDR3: CASSYLAGGPEQFF
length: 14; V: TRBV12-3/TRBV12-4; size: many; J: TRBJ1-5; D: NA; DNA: TGTGCCAGCACCAAAACAGGGAGCAATCAGCCCCAGCATTTT; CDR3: CASTKTGSNQPQHF
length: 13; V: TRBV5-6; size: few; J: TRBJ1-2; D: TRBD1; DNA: TGTGCCAGCAGCTCGGGGACAGCCTATGGCTACACCTTC; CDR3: CASSSGTAYGYTF
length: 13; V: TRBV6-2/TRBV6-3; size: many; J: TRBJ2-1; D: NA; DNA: TGTGCCAGCAGGAGACAGGGAGGCAATGAGCAGTTCTTC; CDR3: CASRRQGGNEQFF
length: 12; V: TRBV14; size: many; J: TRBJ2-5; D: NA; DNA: TGTGCCAGCAGCCAAGATCCCAGGGCCCAGTACTTC; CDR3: CASSQDPRAQYF
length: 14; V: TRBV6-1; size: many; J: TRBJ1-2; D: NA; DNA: TGTGCCAGCAGTGAAGCCAAAGGGGTCTATGGCTACACCTTC; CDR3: CASSEAKGVYGYTF
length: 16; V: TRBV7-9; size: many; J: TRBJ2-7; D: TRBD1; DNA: TGTGCCAGCAGCTCCGTAGAGACAGGGTCTTCCTACGAGCAGTACTTC; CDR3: CASSSVETGSSYEQYF
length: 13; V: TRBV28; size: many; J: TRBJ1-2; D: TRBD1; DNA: TGTGCCAGCAGTTTTGACAGGGCCTATGGCTACACCTTC; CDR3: CASSFDRAYGYTF
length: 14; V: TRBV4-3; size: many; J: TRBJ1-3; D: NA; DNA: TGCGCCAGCAGCCAGCGGGGTTCTGGAAACACCATATATTTT; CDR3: CASSQRGSGNTIYF
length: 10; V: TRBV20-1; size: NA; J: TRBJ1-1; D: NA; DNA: TGCAGTGCCCGGACTTATGAAGCTTTCTTT; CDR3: CSARTYEAFF
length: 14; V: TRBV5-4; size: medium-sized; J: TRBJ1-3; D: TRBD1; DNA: TGTGCCAGCAGCCAGGGGGGAACTGGAAACACCATATATTTT; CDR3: CASSQGGTGNTIYF
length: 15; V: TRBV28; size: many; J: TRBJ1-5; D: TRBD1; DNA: TGTGCCAGCAGTTTCGGGGACAGGGGGTATCAGCCCCAGCATTTT; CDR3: CASSFGDRGYQPQHF
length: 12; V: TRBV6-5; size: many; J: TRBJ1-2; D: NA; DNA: TGTGCCAGTAACAGGGTTGGCTATGGCTACACCTTC; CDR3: CASNRVGYGYTF
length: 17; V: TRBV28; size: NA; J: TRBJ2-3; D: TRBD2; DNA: TGTGCCAGCAGTGGACTCAGGGAGGCTAGCGGGAGAGATACGCAGTATTTT; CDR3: CASSGLREASGRDTQYF
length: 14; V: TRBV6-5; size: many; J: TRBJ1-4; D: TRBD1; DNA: TGTGCCAGCAGCTCCGACAGGGAAGGTGAAAAACTGTTTTTT; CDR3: CASSSDREGEKLFF
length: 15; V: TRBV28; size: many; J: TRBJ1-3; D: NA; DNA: TGTGCCAGCATCCCGGGCGGGGACCCTGGAAACACCATATATTTT; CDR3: CASIPGGDPGNTIYF
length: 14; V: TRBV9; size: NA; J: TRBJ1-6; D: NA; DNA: TGTGCCAGCAGCGTCTCACCAGGGAATTCACCCCTCCACTTT; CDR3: CASSVSPGNSPLHF
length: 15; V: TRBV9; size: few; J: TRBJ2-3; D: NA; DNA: TGTGCCAGCAGCGTAGTGGGCGTTAGCACAGATACGCAGTATTTT; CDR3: CASSVVGVSTDTQYF
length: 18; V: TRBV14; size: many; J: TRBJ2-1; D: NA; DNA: TGTGCCAGCAGCCTCACGACCCAGGGGATTTGGTCCTACAATGAGCAGTTCTTC; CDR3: CASSLTTQGIWSYNEQFF
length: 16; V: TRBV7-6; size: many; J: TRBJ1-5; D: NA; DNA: TGTGCCAGCAGCTTAGGCCAGATTAATAGCAATCAGCCCCAGCATTTT; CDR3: CASSLGQINSNQPQHF
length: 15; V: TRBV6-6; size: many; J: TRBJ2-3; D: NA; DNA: TGTGCCAGCAGCCCAGTTACGGGGGGCGGAAATACGCAGTATTTT; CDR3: CASSPVTGGGNTQYF
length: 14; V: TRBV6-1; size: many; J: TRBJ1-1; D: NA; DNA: TGTGCCAGCAGTGGCCAAAGGGGGAACACTGAAGCTTTCTTT; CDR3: CASSGQRGNTEAFF
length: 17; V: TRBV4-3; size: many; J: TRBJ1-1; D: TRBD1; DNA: TGCGCCAGCAGCCAAGAAGGGACAGGGGTCGTGAACACTGAAGCTTTCTTT; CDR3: CASSQEGTGVVNTEAFF
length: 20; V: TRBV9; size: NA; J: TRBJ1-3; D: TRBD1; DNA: TGTGCCAGCAGCGCTAACCCCCTAGTTAGGACAGGGGACTCTGGAAACACCATATATTTT; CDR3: CASSANPLVRTGDSGNTIYF
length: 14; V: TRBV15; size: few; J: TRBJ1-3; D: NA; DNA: TGTGCCACCAGCACAGGGAGCTCTGGAAACACCATATATTTT; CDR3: CATSTGSSGNTIYF
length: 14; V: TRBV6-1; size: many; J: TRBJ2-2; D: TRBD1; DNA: TGTGCCAGCACGCCCGACAGGGTAGGCGGGGAGCTGTTTTTT; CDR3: CASTPDRVGGELFF
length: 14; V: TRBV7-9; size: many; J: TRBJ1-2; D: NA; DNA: TGTGCCAGCAGCTTAGCGCCGGCAAGGGGTGGCTACACCTTC; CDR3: CASSLAPARGGYTF
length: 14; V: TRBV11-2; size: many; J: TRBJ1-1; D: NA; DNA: TGTGCCAGCAGCCCACCGGAGAGACAGCAGAGACCTTTCTTT; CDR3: CASSPPERQQRPFF
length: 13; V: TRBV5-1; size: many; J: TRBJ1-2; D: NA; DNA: TGCGCCAGCAGTTCAGACAGGTACTATGGCTACACCTTC; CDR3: CASSSDRYYGYTF
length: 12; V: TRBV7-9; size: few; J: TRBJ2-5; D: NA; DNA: TGTGCCAGCAGTTTCAGGGGAGAGACCCAGTACTTC; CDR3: CASSFRGETQYF
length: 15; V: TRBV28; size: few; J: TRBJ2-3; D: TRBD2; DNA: TGTGCCAGCGTAGCAGCGGGGGGCGAGCGTCATACGCAGTATTTT; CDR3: CASVAAGGERHTQYF